This record looks at one T cell receptor (beta chain) sequence and its context. As yet, its antigen is unknown. This sample stems from a study of glioma-infiltrating T cells after dendritic cell vaccination. Whole-study findings and limits: Patients with more pretreatment TILs had longer time to progression and survival. The cohort had few patients with full blood and tumor sets.

Germline V gene lookup returns CDR1 WNHNN and CDR2 SYGVQD (reference sequence). The CDR3 is 14 amino acids. With 2 bases removed from V and 0 bases from J, the gap between germline ends came to 8 bases. Time point specified: after dendritic cell vaccination, including at tumor progression/relapse. All glioblastoma patients lacked an isocitrate dehydrogenase mutation. TCRB CDR3 was amplified from 2 ug genomic DNA or less. The table came from immunoSEQ multiplex PCR; TCRdb's copy has only in-frame clones and leaves some out. The table includes fewer than 30,000 clones, 89% detected once. The chain has TRBV10-1 and TRBJ2-7; D is perhaps TRBD1 (6 bases). The input for sequencing was blood, taken after dendritic cell vaccination. The sequence came from a human donor with glioblastoma. CDR3 nucleotides: TGCGCCAGCAGTGAGGGACAGCTCTCCTACGAGCAGTACTTC. It specifies CASSEGQLSYEQYF.